This T cell receptor beta chain appears in the sequencing data of a study of T-cell memory formation after mild COVID-19. Many counts were recorded for this clonotype. Antigen unknown. TCRdb reprocessed the 5' RACE reads via MiXCR and lists one record per CDR3 protein. The sample holds over 70,000 distinct CDR3 sequences; approximately 15% are singletons and the top ten take under 45%. Study conclusions and caveats: Several responding clones turned up in pre-infection memory, indicating that cross-reactive memory may have taken part.

The CDR3 extends over 16 amino acids. The trim removed 5 bases at V and 2 bases at J, leaving 4 bases unmatched. Per the germline V gene, CDR1 is SEHNR and CDR2 is FQNEAQ (reference sequence). This receptor was identified in a man aged 18-30 years who had mild COVID-19 (a few samples of this study predate the infection). Cell type and time point are not known. Input material: PBMCs or a T cell subset sorted from them (not recorded which). J is TRBJ2-3 and V is TRBV7-9, with 13 bases that match TRBD2. The CDR3 DNA reads TGTGCCAGCAGCCCCGGGACTAGCGGGGACACAGATACGCAGTATTTT. It specifies CASSPGTSGDTDTQYF.